Below, 12 T cell receptor beta chains from the same sample are listed, as sequenced in a study of blood T cell repertoires in COVID-19. The data were produced by immunoSEQ multiplex PCR, yet TCRdb's version contains in-frame clones alone and is incomplete. The table records about 75,000 clones, 70% to 80% of them present only once. The source material was peripheral blood. All receptors come from a woman aged 80 or over with active or convalescent COVID-19.

This clone has just a few counts. The chain couples TRBV29-1 to TRBJ2-1; 8 bases fit TRBD2. The V segment lost 6 bases and the J segment 0 bases; nucleotides outside the gene matches: 4. CDR1 is SQVTM and CDR2 is ANQGSEA in the germline V gene. The CDR3 has 14 residues. CDR3 in amino acids: CSVPGTSSYNEQFF. DNA for the CDR3: TGCAGCGTGCCTGGGACTAGCTCCTACAATGAGCAGTTCTTC.

The rearrangement joins TRBV18 to TRBJ2-2, with 7 bases identical to TRBD2. CDR3 size: 16 residues. The germline V gene encodes CDR1 KGHSH and CDR2 LQKENI. J lost 1 base, V lost 3 bases, and 5 bases had no gene match. CDR3 region: CASSPLVAGNTGELFF. The CDR3 region has the DNA TGTGCCAGCTCACCGTTGGTAGCGGGGAACACCGGGGAGCTGTTTTTT. Together with reference TRBV18 and TRBJ2-2, the CDR3 gives the full variable domain: NAGVMQNPRHLVRRRGQEARLRCSPMKGHSHVYWYRQLPEEGLKFMVYLQKENIIDESGMPKERFSAEFPKEGPSILRIQQVVRGDSAAYFCASSPLVAGNTGELFFGEGSRLTVL.

The chain links TRBV27 to TRBJ1-6, with 10 bases fitting TRBD1. The germline V gene has CDR1 MNHEY and CDR2 SMNVEV (reference sequence). V lost 6 bases and J lost 7; bases outside the gene matches: 6. The CDR3 covers 15 residues. The CDR3 loop is CASSRRTGGNSPLHF. For the CDR3, the DNA is TGTGCCAGCAGCCGCCGGACAGGGGGAAATTCACCCCTCCACTTT.

The chain recombines TRBV5-1 with TRBJ2-3; TRBD2 matches 11 bases. CDR3 size: 16 residues. Trimming at V came to 1 base and at J to 5 bases, leaving 6 bases not matched to a gene. Germline V gene sequence: CDR1 SGHRS, CDR2 YFSETQ. The CDR3 here is CASSLPSGGFKDTQYF. The CDR3 DNA reads as TGCGCCAGCAGCTTGCCTAGCGGGGGGTTTAAAGATACGCAGTATTTT. Together with reference TRBV5-1 and TRBJ2-3, the CDR3 gives the full variable domain: KAGVTQTPRYLIKTRGQQVTLSCSPISGHRSVSWYQQTPGQGLQFLFEYFSETQRNKGNFPGRFSGRQFSNSRSEMNVSTLELGDSALYLCASSLPSGGFKDTQYFGPGTRLTVL.

The rearrangement uses TRBV5-5 and TRBJ2-6, with D perhaps TRBD1 (5 bases). The V gene's germline CDR1 is SGHKS and CDR2 YYEKEE (reference sequence). Trimming stripped 6 bases from V and 0 bases from J, with 19 bases between. The CDR3 has 18 amino acids. CDR3 nucleotide sequence: TGTGCCAGCACCCCGCACGGACACGGATCCTCTGGGGCCAACGTCCTGACTTTC. Residues: CASTPHGHGSSGANVLTF.

This clone was picked up a small number of times. V and J are TRBV19 and TRBJ1-5, with D perhaps TRBD1 (5 bases). V was clipped by 7 bases and J by 1 base, with 17 bases between them. The CDR3 extends over 16 amino acids. Germline lookup yields CDR1 LNHDA and CDR2 SQIVND (reference sequence). CDR3: CASNPGGYWSNQPQHF. The CDR3 bases are TGTGCCAGTAATCCCGGGGGGTATTGGAGCAATCAGCCCCAGCATTTT.

Only one count was recorded for this clone. The chain uses TRBV28 and TRBJ1-6, with D perhaps TRBD1 (6 bases). Germline lookup yields CDR1 MDHEN and CDR2 SYDVKM. The CDR3 consists of 15 residues. V lost 10 bases to trimming and J lost 0 bases, with 13 bases between them. The CDR3 DNA reads TGTGCCACCAGGGACACCAACTCCTATAATTCACCCCTCCACTTT. Residues: CATRDTNSYNSPLHF.

This clone was seen only once. The rearrangement joins TRBV29-1 to TRBJ2-3, with D maybe TRBD2 (6 bases). CDR1 SQVTM and CDR2 ANQGSEA come from the germline V gene. The V and J ends lost 5 bases and 2 bases respectively, with 11 bases between them. This CDR3 is 13 amino acids long. The CDR3 spells CSVYGGITDTQYF. DNA for the CDR3: TGCAGCGTTTATGGGGGGATCACAGATACGCAGTATTTT.

The chain links TRBV7-7 to TRBJ1-2; D perhaps matches TRBD1 (5 bases). Germline V gene lookup returns CDR1 SSHAT and CDR2 FNYEAQ (reference sequence). CDR3 size: 15 residues. Trimming pared 5 bases from V and 4 bases from J, leaving 17 bases between. CDR3 residues: CASSPRYRGVYGYTF. CDR3 DNA sequence: TGTGCCAGCAGCCCTAGGTATAGGGGTGTCTATGGCTACACCTTC.

The chain carries TRBV19 and TRBJ1-5, with a weak D call TRBD1 (6 bases). This CDR3 has 15 amino acids. With 6 bases removed from V and 0 bases from J, the gap between germline ends came to 12 bases. The V gene's germline CDR1 is LNHDA and CDR2 SQIVND (reference sequence). CDR3 in amino acids: CASRPRTVSNQPQHF. In DNA, the CDR3 is TGTGCCAGTAGGCCCCGGACAGTTAGCAATCAGCCCCAGCATTTT.

The gene calls are TRBV28 and TRBJ2-7; D is undetermined. The V gene lost 8 bases and the J gene lost 3 bases, with 8 bases spanning the gap. Looked up from germline, CDR1 is MDHEN and CDR2 is SYDVKM. The CDR3 length is 11 residues. The CDR3 loop reads CASGLNYEQYF. CDR3 sequence (DNA): TGTGCCAGCGGGCTGAACTACGAGCAGTACTTC.

The rearrangement links TRBV6-6 to TRBJ1-1; D call uncertain. The CDR3 contains 15 residues. Trimming cost V 4 bases and J 2 bases, with 14 bases left between them. Per germline, CDR1 MNHNY and CDR2 SVGAGI (reference sequence). The CDR3: CASSSRGAANTEAFF. Written as DNA, the CDR3 is TGTGCCAGCAGTTCCCGCGGCGCGGCAAACACTGAAGCTTTCTTT.